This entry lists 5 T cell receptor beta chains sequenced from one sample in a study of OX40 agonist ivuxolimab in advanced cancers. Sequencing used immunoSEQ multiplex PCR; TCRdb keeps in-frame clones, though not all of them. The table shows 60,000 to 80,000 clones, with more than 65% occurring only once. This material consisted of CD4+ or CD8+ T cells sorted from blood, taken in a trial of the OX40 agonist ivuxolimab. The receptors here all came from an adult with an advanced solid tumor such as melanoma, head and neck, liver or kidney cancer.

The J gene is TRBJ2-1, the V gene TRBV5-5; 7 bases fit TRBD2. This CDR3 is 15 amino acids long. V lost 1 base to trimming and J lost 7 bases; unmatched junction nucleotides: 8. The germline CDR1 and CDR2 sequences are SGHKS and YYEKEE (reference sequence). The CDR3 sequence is CASSLRLADYNEQFF. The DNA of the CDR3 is TGTGCCAGCAGCTTGCGGCTAGCGGATTATAATGAGCAGTTCTTC.

For the CDR3, the DNA is TGTGCCAGTAGTCGCCGGGACAGGGTTCTTAGGTCAGATACGCAGTATTTT. Its protein is CASSRRDRVLRSDTQYF. The chain has TRBV19 and TRBJ2-3; 9 nucleotides line up with TRBD1. V shed 5 bases, J shed 4 bases, and the junction held 13 bases outside the gene matches. Germline CDR1 reads LNHDA; CDR2 reads SQIVND (reference sequence). This CDR3 is 17 amino acids long. Drawing the rest from reference TRBV19 and TRBJ2-3, the complete variable domain is DGGITQSPKYLFRKEGQNVTLSCEQNLNHDAMYWYRQDPGQGLRLIYYSQIVNDFQKGDIAEGYSVSREKKESFPLTVTSAQKNPTAFYLCASSRRDRVLRSDTQYFGPGTRLTVL.

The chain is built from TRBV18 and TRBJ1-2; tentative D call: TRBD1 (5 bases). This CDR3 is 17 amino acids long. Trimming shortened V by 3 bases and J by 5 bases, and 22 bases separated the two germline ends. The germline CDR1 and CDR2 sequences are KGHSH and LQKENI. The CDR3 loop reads CASSPPTGTRFSYGYTF. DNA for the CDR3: TGTGCCAGCTCACCCCCGACCGGGACCCGGTTTTCGTATGGCTACACCTTC.

The CDR3 here is CASSLERASANEQFF. The CDR3 region has the DNA TGTGCCAGCAGCTTAGAGAGAGCATCAGCGAATGAGCAGTTCTTC. This chain uses TRBV11-2 with TRBJ2-1; no clear D. V was clipped by 0 bases and J by 7 bases, with 13 bases between them. Germline-derived CDR1 and CDR2 are SGHAT and FQNNGV. This CDR3 contains 15 residues. Complete variable domain (other parts from reference TRBV11-2 and TRBJ2-1): EAGVAQSPRYKIIEKRQSVAFWCNPISGHATLYWYQQILGQGPKLLIQFQNNGVVDDSQLPKDRFSAERLKGVDSTLKIQPAKLEDSAVYLCASSLERASANEQFFGPGTRLTVL.

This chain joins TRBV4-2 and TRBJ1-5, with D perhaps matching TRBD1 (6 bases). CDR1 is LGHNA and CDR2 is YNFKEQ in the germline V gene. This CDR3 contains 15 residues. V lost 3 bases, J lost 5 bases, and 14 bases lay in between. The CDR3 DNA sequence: TGTGCCAGCAGCCACCGAGGGGGTACCGATCAGCCCCAGCATTTT. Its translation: CASSHRGGTDQPQHF.